These 17 T cell receptor beta chains originate from one sample sequenced in a study of cytomegalovirus exposure and HLA in healthy donors. This PCR relied on a set of 60 Vbeta primers and 13 Jbeta primers. Profiling relied on immunoSEQ multiplex PCR, and the TCRdb table lists in-frame clones only, not all of them. Of 250,000 to 350,000 clones listed, just over 70% are singletons. The sequenced material came from PBMCs. The receptor set was obtained from a female donor in good health and CMV-seronegative.

The V and J genes are TRBV19 and TRBJ1-2; D remains ambiguous. The CDR3 is 13 residues long. The ends were cut back, 5 bases at V and 5 bases at J, with 12 bases in the middle. Germline V gene data show CDR1 as LNHDA and CDR2 as SQIVND (reference sequence). The CDR3 DNA reads as TGTGCCAGTAGTGCTTCAGAAGTATATGGCTACACCTTC. As protein: CASSASEVYGYTF. Using reference TRBV19 and TRBJ1-2 for the parts outside the CDR3, the full variable domain is DGGITQSPKYLFRKEGQNVTLSCEQNLNHDAMYWYRQDPGQGLRLIYYSQIVNDFQKGDIAEGYSVSREKKESFPLTVTSAQKNPTAFYLCASSASEVYGYTFGSGTRLTVV.

The chain carries TRBV27 and TRBJ2-2; D may be TRBD2 (6 bases). Trimming removed 3 bases at V and 5 bases at J, with 13 bases between. The CDR3 spans 15 residues. CDR1 MNHEY and CDR2 SMNVEV come from the germline V gene (reference sequence). CDR3: CASSFLLATTGELFF. The CDR3 nucleotides are TGTGCCAGCAGTTTTCTACTAGCTACGACCGGGGAGCTGTTTTTT.

V and J are TRBV18 and TRBJ1-5; D gene ambiguous. V was cut by 3 bases and J by 4 bases, with 16 bases left in between. Germline lookup yields CDR1 KGHSH and CDR2 LQKENI. This CDR3 region has 16 residues. The CDR3 sequence: CASSPAGRGSNQPQHF. DNA of the CDR3: TGTGCCAGCTCACCCGCCGGACGGGGTTCTAATCAGCCCCAGCATTTT.

In this sample, this clone turned up once. The rearrangement links TRBV7-2 to TRBJ2-7; 11 bases map to TRBD2. Per germline, CDR1 SGHTA and CDR2 FQGNSA. Trimming removed 0 bases from V and 2 bases from J; junction bases left unmatched: 0. The CDR3 extends over 15 amino acids. CDR3 protein: CASSLASGGAYEQYF. The CDR3 bases are TGTGCCAGCAGCTTAGCTAGCGGGGGGGCCTACGAGCAGTACTTC. Full variable domain (outside the CDR3, taken from reference TRBV7-2 and TRBJ2-7): GAGVSQSPSNKVTEKGKDVELRCDPISGHTALYWYRQSLGQGLEFLIYFQGNSAPDKSGLPSDRFSAERTGGSVSTLTIQRTQQEDSAVYLCASSLASGGAYEQYFGPGTRLTVT.

This CDR3 is CASSELGLPYEQYF. The CDR3 nucleotides read TGTGCCAGCAGCGAATTGGGACTTCCCTACGAGCAGTACTTC. J is TRBJ2-7 and V is TRBV11-3; maybe TRBD2 (6 bases). Looked up from germline, CDR1 is SGHNT and CDR2 is YENEEA. Trimming left V 5 bases short and J 2 bases short, with 13 bases between. CDR3 length equals 14 residues. Combining the CDR3 with reference TRBV11-3 and TRBJ2-7 gives the whole variable domain EAGVVQSPRYKIIEKKQPVAFWCNPISGHNTLYWYLQNLGQGPELLIRYENEEAVDDSQLPKDRFSAERLKGVDSTLKIQPAELGDSAVYLCASSELGLPYEQYFGPGTRLTVT.

This clone has more than one count but fewer than ten. The chain joins TRBV11-3 to TRBJ2-7, with 7 bases aligning to TRBD2. The V segment lost 0 bases and the J segment 6 bases; nucleotides outside the gene matches: 5. The CDR3 totals 14 residues. The V gene's germline CDR1 is SGHNT and CDR2 YENEEA. In DNA form, the CDR3 reads TGTGCCAGCAGCTTAGACGGGAGGTTAGCCGAGCAGTACTTC. Its translation is CASSLDGRLAEQYF.

The genes are TRBV7-9 and TRBJ1-2; D not resolved. From germline, CDR1 is SEHNR and CDR2 FQNEAQ (reference sequence). CDR3 size: 12 residues. V was cut by 4 bases and J by 5 bases, with 8 bases left in between. CDR3 residues: CASSSGLYGYTF. In DNA, the CDR3 is TGTGCCAGCAGCTCGGGGTTATATGGCTACACCTTC. Full variable domain (rest looked up from reference TRBV7-9 and TRBJ1-2): DTGVSQNPRHKITKRGQNVTFRCDPISEHNRLYWYRQTLGQGPEFLTYFQNEAQLEKSRLLSDRFSAERPKGSFSTLEIQRTEQGDSAMYLCASSSGLYGYTFGSGTRLTVV.

As concerns this clone: Distinct nucleotide sequences in the sample also encode this CDR3. CDR3 DNA sequence: TGTGCCAGCAGCGTAGATCAGACAGGGTATGGGACCAAAAACATTCAGTACTTC. It encodes CASSVDQTGYGTKNIQYF. The chain uses TRBV9 and TRBJ2-4, with TRBD1 matching over 7 bases. This CDR3 has 18 amino acids. Germline CDR1 SGDLS, CDR2 YYNGEE. The J segment lost 2 bases and the V segment lost 0 bases, leaving 11 bases of the junction unmatched. Complete variable domain (other parts from reference TRBV9 and TRBJ2-4): DSGVTQTPKHLITATGQRVTLRCSPRSGDLSVYWYQQSLDQGLQFLIQYYNGEERAKGNILERFSAQQFPDLHSELNLSSLELGDSALYFCASSVDQTGYGTKNIQYFGAGTRLSVL.

The chain recombines TRBV7-3 with TRBJ1-2, with 9 nucleotides matching TRBD1. CDR1 and CDR2 (germline): SGHTA, FQGTGA. The CDR3 has 13 amino acids. V lost 6 bases to trimming and J lost 3 bases; unmatched junction nucleotides: 2. The CDR3 bases are TGTGCCAGCAGACAGGGGGCGGACTATGGCTACACCTTC. Translation: CASRQGADYGYTF.

The V gene is TRBV7-2, the J gene TRBJ2-5; 7 bases are a match to TRBD2. The CDR3 loop spans 15 amino acids. Germline assignment: CDR1 SGHTA and CDR2 FQGNSA. V lost 4 bases to trimming and J lost 11 bases; unmatched junction nucleotides: 16. The CDR3 sequence is CASSSGGGTTLKQYF. DNA of the CDR3: TGTGCCAGCAGCTCGGGGGGTGGGACGACTTTGAAGCAGTACTTC.

The chain has TRBV11-2 and TRBJ2-1, with TRBD2 matching over 14 bases. CDR1 is SGHAT, CDR2 FQNNGV, per germline. The CDR3 has 18 residues. Trimming at V came to 1 base and at J to 7 bases, leaving 9 bases not matched to a gene. CDR3 in DNA: TGTGCCAGCAGCTTAGTGGGACTAGCGGGAGTCGAAAGAAATGAGCAGTTCTTC. Encoded protein: CASSLVGLAGVERNEQFF.

The rearrangement joins TRBV27 to TRBJ2-7, with 7 bases aligning to TRBD1. CDR1 is MNHEY, CDR2 SMNVEV, per germline (reference sequence). Germline trimming cut 2 bases from V and 3 bases from J; bases unmatched to any gene: 4. The length of the CDR3 is 14 residues. The CDR3 DNA follows: TGTGCCAGCAGTTTACCCGGGACAGTCTACGAGCAGTACTTC. This encodes CASSLPGTVYEQYF.

The chain is built from TRBV6-6 and TRBJ1-2, with TRBD1 identical over 7 bases. In germline, CDR1 is MNHNY, CDR2 SVGAGI (reference sequence). The J segment lost 3 bases and the V segment lost 7 bases, leaving 5 bases of the junction unmatched. The CDR3 spans 13 residues. This chain's CDR3 is CASNTGEHYGYTF. CDR3 in DNA: TGTGCCAGCAACACAGGGGAACACTATGGCTACACCTTC.

This clone was seen only a few times. The chain is built from TRBV5-6 and TRBJ1-1; possibly TRBD1 for D (5 bases). Germline CDR1 reads SGHDT; CDR2 reads YYEEEE. Trimming shortened V by 2 bases and J by 2 bases, and 19 bases separated the two germline ends. The CDR3 has 17 amino acids. The CDR3 protein is CASSFRAGRIPNTEAFF. CDR3 in DNA: TGTGCCAGCAGCTTTAGGGCAGGGAGGATCCCCAACACTGAAGCTTTCTTT. Full variable domain (rest looked up from reference TRBV5-6 and TRBJ1-1): DAGVTQSPTHLIKTRGQQVTLRCSPKSGHDTVSWYQQALGQGPQFIFQYYEEEERQRGNFPDRFSGHQFPNYSSELNVNALLLGDSALYLCASSFRAGRIPNTEAFFGQGTRLTVV.

The CDR3 coding sequence is TGCGCCAGCAGCTTGGGACAGGGGGGCGCCGGCAATCAGCCCCAGCATTTT. Amino acids: CASSLGQGGAGNQPQHF. The chain combines TRBV5-1 with TRBJ1-5; 9 nucleotides agree with TRBD1. Trimming removed 0 bases from V and 2 bases from J; junction bases left unmatched: 6. This CDR3 region has 17 residues. Per germline, CDR1 SGHRS and CDR2 YFSETQ.

The chain uses TRBV6-5 and TRBJ1-6; D is undetermined. Trimming took 5 bases from V and 4 from J, leaving 9 bases between them. Germline V lookup: CDR1 MNHEY, CDR2 SVGAGI. The CDR3 has 14 residues. CDR3: CASSPSGYNSPLHF. DNA of the CDR3: TGTGCCAGCAGTCCGTCAGGATATAATTCACCCCTCCACTTT.

J is TRBJ1-1 and V is TRBV21-1; the D segment call TRBD1 is taken from the table without a DNA check. TRBV21-1 represents a pseudogene. This CDR3 comprises 16 residues. The CDR3 bases are TGTGCCAGCAGCACGGAGAGGACAGTCCCAGCCACTGAAGCTTTCTTT. This sequence encodes CASSTERTVPATEAFF.